The entry that follows covers one TCR beta chain sequence. Its antigen target is currently unknown. No base qualities exist here, and no much larger clone lies one base off it. The sample belongs to a study of T cells after yellow fever vaccination (dated by TCRdb to between 2018 and 2021). Study-level background: The SMART-Seq v4 Ultra Low Input RNA kit was used to prepare libraries from fractions with low cell numbers. To follow T-cell clones before and after primary and booster YFV17D yellow fever vaccination, bulk TCR alpha and beta repertoires were sequenced over time. Two healthy male donors, one aged 18 to 30 and one aged 30 to 40 years, were included in the cohort. Blood was collected at multiple timepoints before and after primary and secondary immunization, and bulk PBMC replicates and cell subsets were isolated. Overall study outcomes, separate from this receptor: A small share of clonotypes occurred in both CD4 and CD8 compartments, likely arising from convergent recombination. Most clones expanded after primary vaccination were re-detected after the booster (96% of CD4 and roughly 85% of CD8), suggesting broad memory maintenance. The secondary T-cell response was found to be weaker but faster than the primary response, with a peak reached on day 5 rather than on day 15. Because only two donors were included in the study, the extent to which the findings can be generalized is limited. Because abundant contaminating clonotypes from the bulk population could be contained in FACS-sorted repertoires, computational filtering was required.

Synthesis of TCR cDNA relied on 5'RACE template switching, a step that introduced a universal primer site along with unique molecular identifiers. Priming for cDNA synthesis came from both the TCR alpha and TCR beta constant segments. Library amplification used two PCR steps, and the second PCR step added sample barcodes and sequencing adapters. Sequencing of libraries was performed on Illumina HiSeq 2500 (2x100 bp) or NovaSeq (2x150 bp). The authors' pipeline ran thus. Reads were demultiplexed and collapsed into UMI consensus sequences with MIGEC, and V(D)J alignment was performed with MiXCR. Vaccine-responding clonotypes were identified with edgeR using replicate PBMC samples, with FDR below 0.01 and a log2 fold change above 5 up to day 15 being required. Each bulk clonotype was labeled CD4 or CD8 based on which sequenced repertoire, CD4 or CD8, contained the clonotype at higher abundance. Starting from the raw public reads, TCRdb applied fastp trimming at Q25, assembled clones with MiXCR and retained in-frame beta chains. Each entry merges the rows of one CDR3 protein and shows their most common DNA and genes. Here the V and J calls rest on TCRdb's processing, not on the authors' analysis. Here the sample has around 340,000 distinct CDR3 sequences; roughly 8.7% occur a single time. The ten largest clones add up to more than 15% of the sample.

The label giving this sample's treatment or condition can be read as: live attenuated yellow fever vaccine strain. At each blood-draw timepoint, two biological replicates of bulk PBMCs were collected. A standard Ficoll-Paque protocol was used to isolate PBMCs from peripheral blood. TriZol was used to extract RNA from bulk PBMCs, from CD4 and CD8 fractions, and from dextramer-positive and dextramer-negative fractions. Unmatched junction bases come to 10, with V trimmed by 0 bases and J by 9 bases. Sequences DFQATT (CDR1) and SNEGSKA (CDR2) are obtained from the germline V gene (reference sequence). Taken from cysteine to phenylalanine, the CDR3 has 15 residues. The sequence is cut down to CDR3 DNA, 45 bases in frame from base 1.

This clonotype was obtained from a man in his late teens or twenties who received the YFV17D yellow fever vaccine. The rearrangement joined TRBV20-1 to TRBJ2-3; 9 middle bases align to TRBD2. The material sequenced was PBMCs, taken on the day of the first yellow fever vaccination. The nucleotides are TGCAGTGCTAGAGATTCAGGCGGGGGGGCGGGGACGCAGTATTTT. Its product reads: CSARDSGGGAGTQYF.